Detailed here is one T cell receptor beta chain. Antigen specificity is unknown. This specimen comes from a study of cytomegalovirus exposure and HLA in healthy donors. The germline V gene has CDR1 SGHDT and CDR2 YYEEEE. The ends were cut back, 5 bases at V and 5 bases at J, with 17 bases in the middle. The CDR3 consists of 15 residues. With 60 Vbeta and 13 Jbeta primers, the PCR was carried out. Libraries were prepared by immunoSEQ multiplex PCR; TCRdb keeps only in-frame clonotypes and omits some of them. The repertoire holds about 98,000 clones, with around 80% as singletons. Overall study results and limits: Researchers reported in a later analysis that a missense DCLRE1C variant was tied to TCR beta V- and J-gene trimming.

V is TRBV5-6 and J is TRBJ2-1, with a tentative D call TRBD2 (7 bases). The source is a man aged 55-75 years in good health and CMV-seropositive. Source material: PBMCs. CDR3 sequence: CASRALGGGDNEQFF. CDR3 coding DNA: TGTGCCAGCAGGGCCCTAGGGGGAGGGGACAATGAGCAGTTCTTC. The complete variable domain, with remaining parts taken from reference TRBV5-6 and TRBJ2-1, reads DAGVTQSPTHLIKTRGQQVTLRCSPKSGHDTVSWYQQALGQGPQFIFQYYEEEERQRGNFPDRFSGHQFPNYSSELNVNALLLGDSALYLCASRALGGGDNEQFFGPGTRLTVL.